This T cell receptor beta chain came from a study of CD8+ T cells in alopecia areata. Study overall: Scoring treated patients' severity relied on the percentage of scalp area affected.

This CDR3 spans 13 amino acids. V lost 0 bases and J 6 bases, leaving 10 bases between the germline ends. Germline-derived CDR1 and CDR2 are SGDLS and YYNGEE. It was cDNA, reverse transcribed from extracted RNA, that served as the sequencing template. Sequencing was performed with immunoSEQ multiplex PCR; in TCRdb, only in-frame clones are kept and a portion is missing. The profile shows more than 200,000 clones, approximately 72% of them singletons. Study results and caveats: In scalp and blood during tofacitinib, many expanded lesional clones persisted.

This clone has more than one count but fewer than ten. Its cognate antigen is unknown. Treatment meaning: oral pan-JAK inhibitor, 5-10 mg twice daily. The investigators collected lesional scalp punch biopsies and peripheral blood from alopecia areata patients. The sequencing here drew on CD4+ T cells sorted from blood, taken between weeks 43 and 45, from a patient treated with tofacitinib. The rearrangement joins TRBV9 to TRBJ2-7, with D possibly matching TRBD2 (6 bases). This clonotype was sampled from a human donor with alopecia areata. CDR3 amino acids: CASSVAVGGEQYF. The CDR3 DNA follows: TGTGCCAGCAGCGTAGCCGTCGGGGGCGAGCAGTACTTC.